A single sample is the source of the 20 T cell receptor beta chains below, sequenced in a study of beta chain features in type 1 diabetes. Every isolated RNA sample was fully reverse transcribed, so sequencing captured expressed TCRB transcripts. Using immunoSEQ multiplex PCR, the repertoire was profiled, and TCRdb retains in-frame clones only, with some absent. Of hundreds of thousands of clones in the sample, 9.5% to 12% were seen once. Specimen: naive CD4+ T cells from blood. These receptors all stem from a woman in her late teens or twenties in good health.

The CDR3, as DNA: TGTGCCAGCAGCCCGTGGGGGGCGGCCAAAAACATTCAGTACTTC. Protein product: CASSPWGAAKNIQYF. The chain is built from TRBV7-3 and TRBJ2-4; D may be TRBD1 or TRBD2 (6 bases each). V was trimmed by 5 bases and J by 1 base, leaving 12 bases between them. The CDR3 loop spans 15 amino acids. CDR1 and CDR2 from the germline V gene are SGHTA and FQGTGA.

This clone was seen a handful of times. The CDR3 protein is CASSLSGQQETQYF. The CDR3 nucleotides read TGTGCCAGCAGCTTAAGCGGACAGCAAGAGACCCAGTACTTC. The rearrangement links TRBV7-2 to TRBJ2-5, with D maybe TRBD1 (6 bases). CDR1 is SGHTA and CDR2 is FQGNSA in the germline V gene. V was clipped by 2 bases and J by 2 bases, with 9 bases between them. The CDR3 length is 14 residues. The full variable domain, with the rest looked up from reference TRBV7-2 and TRBJ2-5, is GAGVSQSPSNKVTEKGKDVELRCDPISGHTALYWYRQSLGQGLEFLIYFQGNSAPDKSGLPSDRFSAERTGGSVSTLTIQRTQQEDSAVYLCASSLSGQQETQYFGPGTRLLVL.

This clone has more than one count but fewer than ten. This chain joins TRBV5-1 and TRBJ2-7; D remains ambiguous. Germline V lookup: CDR1 SGHRS, CDR2 YFSETQ. The length of the CDR3 is 10 residues. Trimming pared 7 bases from V and 7 bases from J, leaving 9 bases between. As DNA, the CDR3 is TGCGCCAGCGCCTACGTGGAGCAGTACTTC. Amino acids: CASAYVEQYF.

This clone appeared a few times. The CDR3 DNA reads TGTGCCAGCAGCTTGGGGACAGGGAACACCGGGGAGCTGTTTTTT. As protein: CASSLGTGNTGELFF. The rearrangement links TRBV5-5 to TRBJ2-2; 7 bases are shared with TRBD1. The CDR3 runs 15 residues. Losses at the gene ends were 0 bases for V and 1 base for J; bases not matched to a gene: 0. CDR1 and CDR2 from the germline V gene are SGHKS and YYEKEE (reference sequence). Full variable domain (missing parts from reference TRBV5-5 and TRBJ2-2): DAGVTQSPTHLIKTRGQQVTLRCSPISGHKSVSWYQQVLGQGPQFIFQYYEKEERGRGNFPDRFSARQFPNYSSELNVNALLLGDSALYLCASSLGTGNTGELFFGEGSRLTVL.

This sequence joins TRBV25-1 and TRBJ2-4, with a possible D match to TRBD2 (5 bases). Looked up from germline, CDR1 is MGHDK and CDR2 is SYGVNS. Trimming took off 5 bases at V and 2 bases at J, with 19 bases between the two ends. This CDR3 is built from 17 residues. The CDR3, as DNA: TGTGCCAGCAGTTCTACCGAGGGCCTCGCAACCAAAAACATTCAGTACTTC. Amino acid sequence: CASSSTEGLATKNIQYF.

This sequence joins TRBV5-1 and TRBJ2-7, with 9 bases identical to TRBD1. V shed 0 bases, J shed 6 bases, and the junction held 7 bases outside the gene matches. CDR3 size: 15 residues. Germline V gives CDR1 SGHRS, CDR2 YFSETQ. CDR3 in amino acids: CASSLAATGGGEQYF. The CDR3 DNA follows: TGCGCCAGCAGCTTGGCCGCGACAGGGGGTGGCGAGCAGTACTTC.

This clone was detected a few times. The V gene is TRBV29-1, the J gene TRBJ2-5, with 8 bases matching TRBD2. The trim removed 1 base at V and 2 bases at J, leaving 9 bases unmatched. The CDR3 length is 16 residues. Germline V gene lookup returns CDR1 SQVTM and CDR2 ANQGSEA. The CDR3 sequence is CSVEVWSGGSQETQYF. CDR3 nucleotide sequence: TGCAGCGTTGAAGTTTGGAGCGGGGGCTCACAAGAGACCCAGTACTTC. The variable domain in full, completed from reference TRBV29-1 and TRBJ2-5, reads SAVISQKPSRDICQRGTSLTIQCQVDSQVTMMFWYRQQPGQSLTLIATANQGSEATYESGFVIDKFPISRPNLTFSTLTVSNMSPEDSSIYLCSVEVWSGGSQETQYFGPGTRLLVL.

This chain links TRBV7-2 with TRBJ2-6; perhaps TRBD2 as D (7 bases). The V gene lost 5 bases and the J gene lost 2 bases, with 16 bases spanning the gap. This CDR3 is built from 17 residues. Germline CDR1 reads SGHTA; CDR2 reads FQGNSA. CDR3 residues: CASSGYRGAAGANVLTF. CDR3 coding DNA: TGTGCCAGCAGCGGCTACCGGGGGGCGGCTGGGGCCAACGTCCTGACTTTC.

This clone was counted between two and nine times. Here the CDR3 DNA reads TGTGCCAGCAGCCTTAACCCCAACCCGGGACAGGGTATCTACGAGCAGTACTTC. Its protein product is CASSLNPNPGQGIYEQYF. V and J are TRBV7-2 and TRBJ2-7; 9 bases match TRBD1. In germline, CDR1 is SGHTA, CDR2 FQGNSA. Trimming cost V 5 bases and J 3 bases; bases outside gene matches: 17. The CDR3 length is 18 residues.

This clone was observed a few times. The chain carries TRBV10-3 and TRBJ2-2; perhaps TRBD1 as D (5 bases). The CDR3 covers 15 residues. The V gene's germline CDR1 is ENHRY and CDR2 SYGVKD. V was trimmed by 4 bases and J by 0 bases, leaving 9 bases between them. CDR3 region: CAISVTGSNTGELFF. Written as DNA, the CDR3 is TGTGCCATCAGTGTTACAGGCTCGAACACCGGGGAGCTGTTTTTT.

V is TRBV7-2 and J is TRBJ2-3, with D perhaps matching TRBD1 (6 bases). The CDR3 is 14 residues long. In germline, CDR1 is SGHTA, CDR2 FQGNSA. V was trimmed by 2 bases and J by 5 bases, leaving 11 bases between them. CDR3 nucleotides: TGTGCCAGCAGCTTATCCAGGGGCCGAGATACGCAGTATTTT. Its translation: CASSLSRGRDTQYF.

The chain links TRBV4-3 to TRBJ2-1; 7 bases line up with TRBD2. Per germline, CDR1 LGHNA and CDR2 YSLEER. V lost 3 bases to trimming and J lost 0 bases; unmatched junction nucleotides: 11. This CDR3 has 18 residues. The CDR3 DNA is TGCGCCAGCAGCCAGAAGACTAGCATCAGAAGCTCCTACAATGAGCAGTTCTTC. Protein sequence: CASSQKTSIRSSYNEQFF.

The chain links TRBV14 to TRBJ2-7; the D is unclear. Germline-derived CDR1 and CDR2 are SGHDN and FVKESK. This CDR3 is 13 amino acids long. V shed 4 bases and J shed 0 bases, with 7 bases lying between them. The CDR3 DNA reads TGTGCCAGCAGCCGCAACCCCTCCTACGAGCAGTACTTC. Protein sequence: CASSRNPSYEQYF.

This clone was found a few times. The chain carries TRBV28 and TRBJ1-2, with 8 bases that match TRBD1. V shed 10 bases and J 6 bases; nucleotides not matched to a gene: 7. The CDR3 consists of 12 residues. CDR1 is MDHEN and CDR2 is SYDVKM in the germline V gene. The CDR3 DNA is TGTGCCAACAGGGGGTGGCCCGATGGCTACACCTTC. It encodes CANRGWPDGYTF.

The rearrangement links TRBV7-9 to TRBJ1-4; 9 bases match TRBD1. The CDR3 covers 15 residues. With 5 bases clipped from V and 5 bases from J, the junction kept 6 bases outside the gene matches. Germline CDR1 reads SEHNR; CDR2 reads FQNEAQ (reference sequence). The CDR3 bases are TGTGCCAGCAGCGACCTAGACAGGGGGAATGAAAAACTGTTTTTT. Protein product: CASSDLDRGNEKLFF.

This clone was counted only a few times. The CDR3 region has the DNA TGTGCCAGCAGCTTAGCGGTCTGGGAGACCCAGTACTTC. Translated: CASSLAVWETQYF. V and J are TRBV7-9 and TRBJ2-5; D ambiguous. Germline values: CDR1 SEHNR, CDR2 FQNEAQ (reference sequence). The CDR3 runs to 13 residues. V dropped 0 bases and J dropped 5 bases, with 7 bases sitting between them.

This clone was picked up a small number of times. The J gene is TRBJ1-6, the V gene TRBV4-1, with a possible D match to TRBD1 (5 bases). Germline V lookup: CDR1 MGHRA, CDR2 YSYEKL. V lost 1 base, J lost 6 bases, and 10 bases lay in between. This CDR3 spans 15 amino acids. CDR3 DNA sequence: TGCGCCAGCAGCCAAGCGGGGCACGGTAATTCACCCCTCCACTTT. It specifies CASSQAGHGNSPLHF.

This clone was recorded a few times. The chain has TRBV29-1 and TRBJ1-2, with D unclear. The CDR3 is 16 residues long. Germline CDR1 is SQVTM and CDR2 is ANQGSEA. V was pared by 1 base and J by 10 bases, with 25 bases between. The CDR3 DNA reads as TGCAGCGTTGAAGGTTACACCACAGTGATATCGGGTGTCTACACCTTC. This sequence encodes CSVEGYTTVISGVYTF.

This chain connects TRBV18 to TRBJ1-2; possible D gene TRBD1, 5 bases. Germline V gene sequence: CDR1 KGHSH, CDR2 LQKENI. The CDR3 sequence is 16 residues long. Trimming left V 6 bases short and J 1 base short, with 18 bases between. CDR3 in DNA: TGTGCCAGCTCTCCCCTCGGGACCCAGATTAACTATGGCTACACCTTC. This codes for CASSPLGTQINYGYTF.

This clone came up a few times. The chain is built from TRBV6-5 and TRBJ2-5, with 7 bases fitting TRBD1. Germline-derived CDR1 and CDR2 are MNHEY and SVGAGI. This CDR3 spans 15 amino acids. V lost 5 bases and J lost 4; bases outside the gene matches: 10. The CDR3 DNA is TGTGCCAGCAGTGCCTATCGGGACAGTGGAGAGACCCAGTACTTC. Translated, it gives CASSAYRDSGETQYF.